Included here is one T cell receptor beta chain sequence, with context. The target of this receptor is not known. There are no base qualities to consult, and no much larger clone falls within one base. Donors were healthy HIV-negative adults with no recently reported acute infections or vaccinations. All donors were Caucasian adults living in Nashville, Tennessee, USA. CD4+ T cells were enriched through magnetic negative selection, after which naive cells were positively selected on CD45RA and the remaining negative fraction served as the memory subset. Blood was collected by leukapheresis, and PBMCs were isolated by Ficoll-Histopaque density gradient centrifugation and then cryopreserved in liquid nitrogen vapor phase. Purity and quantity of every magnetically sorted T cell population were checked by analytical flow cytometry. Genomic DNA was isolated from each sorted fraction and quantified by UV absorbance on a Nanodrop 2000c.

This sample is drawn from a study of shared clonotypes between healthy human individuals (dated by TCRdb to about 2020). Looking at the study overall: Three men and a couple of women, aged 18 to 49 years, made up the cohort. For each donor, CD4 naive and CD4 memory were each run on three plates, CD8 naive on two plates, and CD8 memory on one plate. To increase sequencing depth and limit assay-specific biases, TCR repertoire library preparation and sequencing were carried out by different laboratories using diverse techniques. The study deeply sequenced blood TCR repertoires of five healthy adults to estimate repertoire size and the extent of clonotype sharing between individuals. Per donor, leukapheresis produced somewhere between about 0.94 and 10 billion PBMCs.

The CDR3 holds 15 amino acids from the cysteine to the phenylalanine. Only CDR3 DNA is held: 45 bases, read in frame from base 1. V is shortened by 3 bases, J by 1 base, and the region joining them spans 10 bases. The germline V gene (reference sequence) yields MNHEY for CDR1 and SMNVEV for CDR2. The research as a whole found: Only blood was sampled, and tissue TCR repertoires likely differ from those in blood. Pairwise subsampling indicated that sequencing depth was expected to affect the degree of clonotype sharing among donors. Higher generation probabilities were observed for clonotypes shared by all four sorted-subset donors than for non-shared clonotypes. Sharing across a few donors was observed for around 5% of naive CD4, under 4% of naive CD8, about 2.5% of memory CD4, and about 0.38% of memory CD8 clonotypes. Rarefaction of sorted-subset datasets indicated incomplete sequencing despite the large sequencing depth. Because the study included only a small number of donors, the genetic and exposure-history diversity represented was limited. Estimated clonotype richness was generally larger for naive than for memory subsets.

Using the deep immunoSEQ assay, TCR CDR3 regions were amplified from genomic DNA by multiplex PCR. Extracted genomic DNA from each cell subset was spread evenly across all wells of several immunoSEQ 96-well plates, with each plate serving as a replicate. Each replicate PCR for sorted subsets received roughly 0.2 ug genomic DNA, equal to tens of thousands of T cell genomes. Purified libraries were measured with a Qubit 3.0 fluorometer, size-checked on a Bioanalyzer 2100, and measured again with the KAPA Library Quantification kit. Each immunoSEQ 96-well plate was sequenced on its own single-read 150-cycle Illumina NextSeq 550 flow cell. Turning to the authors' computational methods: Because the immunoSEQ output included only junctional sequences and no quality scores, the filtering could not be the same as the filtering used for full-length reads. Sequences were annotated with PyIR, a Python wrapper for IgBLAST v1.9, and V/J genes and CDR3 were assigned using IMGT germline references. Reads were removed for weak V/J assignments (E-value above 1e-6), missing CDR3, stop codons, out-of-frame junctions, or ambiguous translated residues. A V3J clonotype was defined by an identical inferred V gene, J gene, and CDR3 amino acid sequence. Percentage overlap between repertoires was calculated by dividing the number of shared unique clonotypes by the size of the smaller repertoire. Three approaches were used to assess repertoire richness: RTK rarefaction, the Chao1 estimator, and Recon v2.1 estimates of unobserved clonotypes. Generation probabilities were computed with OLGA for all TCRbeta clonotypes obtained by the gDNA method from four donors. TCRdb re-hosts the immuneACCESS table, in-frame sequences only. Its copies lack some clones; in the studies checked, an unresolved V gene accounts for under half of them, and the cause for the rest is not known. The DNA gave D and trimming, while V, J and clone size come from that table. For this sample there are some 980,000 clones; less than 85% appear just once. About 1.5% of the sample rests with the top ten.

Sequencing was done on a sample of memory CD4+ T cells sorted from blood. Explained via the paper, the cell subset or site label denotes: CD45RA-negative fraction. The V and J segments used are TRBV27 and TRBJ1-5; no D segment can be confidently identified. The clonotype was recovered from a man aged 18 to 29 in good health. The DNA reads TGTGCCAGCAGTTTGACCTCTGGGAGCAATCAGCCCCAGCATTTT. It translates to CASSLTSGSNQPQHF.